This T cell receptor (beta chain) was recorded in a study of STAT5B mutations in CD4+ large granular lymphocyte leukemia. This clone was found once. Its antigen is not identified. Original methodology: Productive clonotypes were detectable down to 2.59 x 10-5 frequency. Data came from immunoSEQ multiplex PCR; TCRdb stores just in-frame clones and leaves some out. That table is the source of V, J and clone size, and D and trimming were worked out from the DNA. The profile shows about 33,000 clones, about 70% of them singletons. The ends lost 8 bases at V and 11 bases at J; junction bases unmatched: 20. Per germline, CDR1 LNHDA and CDR2 SQIVND (reference sequence). The CDR3 runs to 16 residues. Whole-study results and caveats: No patients shared main leukemic clonotypes, though about 26% appeared at low frequency elsewhere. Patient CD4-sorted repertoires looked more clonal than healthy CD4+ repertoires, even without putative leukemic clones. The CD4+ versus CD8+ T-LGLL clonality difference may reflect limited sample size.

The source is a human donor in good health. This chain links TRBV19 with TRBJ2-3, with 9 nucleotides matching TRBD2. Sequenced input: CD4+ T cells from blood buffy coats. The CDR3 is CASQPRAGGFGGLQYF. The CDR3 nucleotides read TGTGCCAGTCAACCAAGGGCGGGAGGGTTCGGAGGTCTGCAGTATTTT.